A selection of T cell receptor beta chains follows, all from one sample in a study of blood T cell repertoires in COVID-19. Data came from immunoSEQ multiplex PCR; TCRdb stores just in-frame clones and leaves some out. The sample shows under 350,000 clones, 85% of them seen only once. Sequencing was done on a sample of peripheral blood. These receptors originate from a human donor in a cohort sampled during active COVID-19. The CDR3 runs from the conserved cysteine through the conserved F or W. A D gene is named only where the DNA matches it firmly. Only some rows state a clone size, as once, few, many or a class for expanded clones.

J	D	size	V	CDR3	DNA
TRBJ2-2	-	-	TRBV29-1	CSVIQVNTGELFF	TGCAGCGTCATACAGGTGAACACCGGGGAGCTGTTTTTT
TRBJ1-1	TRBD1	-	TRBV6-5	CASSYLTGRTEAFF	TGTGCCAGCAGCTACCTGACAGGGAGAACTGAAGCTTTCTTT
TRBJ1-3	-	-	TRBV18	CASSPAGQTGNTIYF	TGTGCCAGCTCTCCGGCGGGGCAGACTGGAAACACCATATATTTT
TRBJ2-1	-	-	TRBV6-5	CASSWGGGNEQFF	TGTGCCAGCAGCTGGGGGGGCGGCAATGAGCAGTTCTTC
TRBJ1-1	TRBD1	-	TRBV6-5	CASREGQGVAEAFF	TGTGCCAGCAGGGAGGGACAGGGGGTCGCTGAAGCTTTCTTT
TRBJ2-7	TRBD1	-	TRBV5-4	CASSLVRDRTYEQYF	TGTGCCAGCAGCTTGGTCCGGGACAGAACCTACGAGCAGTACTTC
TRBJ1-5	TRBD1	-	TRBV7-8	CASSLDGPGGQPQHF	TGTGCCAGCAGCTTAGATGGGCCAGGGGGTCAGCCCCAGCATTTT
TRBJ1-2	TRBD1	-	TRBV4-1	CASSQLDRGQSYGYTF	TGCGCCAGCAGCCAATTGGACAGGGGGCAGAGCTATGGCTACACCTTC
TRBJ2-7	-	-	TRBV7-8	CASSLDENLYEQYF	TGTGCCAGCAGCTTAGACGAGAACCTGTACGAGCAGTACTTC
TRBJ1-1	-	-	TRBV18	CASSPPNRENTEAFF	TGTGCCAGCTCACCCCCCAACAGGGAGAACACTGAAGCTTTCTTT
TRBJ1-1	-	-	TRBV7-9	CASSWLGEDTEAFF	TGTGCCAGCAGCTGGTTAGGGGAGGACACTGAAGCTTTCTTT
TRBJ1-2	-	-	TRBV19	CASSRKGGPHGYTF	TGTGCCAGTTCAAGAAAGGGGGGGCCCCATGGCTACACCTTC
TRBJ1-5	-	-	TRBV19	CASSILGGGNQPQHF	TGTGCCAGTAGCATTTTAGGGGGAGGCAATCAGCCCCAGCATTTT
TRBJ2-2	TRBD2	-	TRBV4-1	CASSQPRRGEEELFF	TGCGCCAGCAGCCAACCGCGACGGGGGGAAGAGGAGCTGTTTTTT
TRBJ1-1	-	-	TRBV6-5	CASSKKTQNTEAFF	TGTGCCAGCAGCAAAAAAACACAGAACACTGAAGCTTTCTTT
TRBJ1-1	-	-	TRBV11-2	CASSLEQGTEAFF	TGTGCCAGCAGCTTAGAACAGGGCACTGAAGCTTTCTTT
TRBJ2-5	TRBD1	-	TRBV19	CASNPGQASQETQYF	TGTGCCAGTAATCCGGGACAGGCGTCTCAAGAGACCCAGTACTTC
TRBJ1-1	-	-	TRBV5-4	CASSPLGGNTEAFF	TGTGCCAGCAGCCCCTTAGGAGGGAACACTGAAGCTTTCTTT
TRBJ1-2	TRBD1	few	TRBV5-4	CASSWTGIEGYTF	TGTGCCAGCAGCTGGACAGGGATTGAGGGCTACACCTTC
TRBJ2-1	TRBD1	-	TRBV5-1	CASSPSGTEFYNEQFF	TGCGCCAGCAGCCCATCCGGGACAGAGTTTTACAATGAGCAGTTCTTC
TRBJ2-3	TRBD2	-	TRBV6-5	CASSYFAGGTDTQYF	TGTGCCAGCAGTTACTTTGCGGGAGGCACAGATACGCAGTATTTT
TRBJ2-6	-	-	TRBV7-3	CASSQSGSNVLTF	TGTGCCAGCAGCCAGTCCGGGTCGAACGTCCTGACTTTC
TRBJ2-3	-	-	TRBV5-6	CASSFSRRGTDTQYF	TGTGCCAGCAGCTTCTCGCGTAGAGGCACAGATACGCAGTATTTT
TRBJ1-2	-	-	TRBV20-1	CSALINYGYTF	TGCAGTGCCCTTATTAACTATGGCTACACCTTC
TRBJ1-3	-	-	TRBV25-1	CASSDPLSGRKGNTIYF	TGTGCCAGCAGTGACCCGTTGTCGGGTAGGAAAGGAAACACCATATATTTT
TRBJ2-5	-	-	TRBV24-1	CATSDFGPTGQETQYF	TGTGCCACCAGTGATTTTGGTCCAACAGGGCAAGAGACCCAGTACTTC
TRBJ1-5	-	-	TRBV4-1	CASSQEGGVRRNQPQHF	TGCGCCAGCAGCCAAGAGGGAGGGGTCCGGCGCAATCAGCCCCAGCATTTT
TRBJ1-1	-	-	TRBV5-4	CASSLGWRPSLNTEAFF	TGTGCCAGCAGCCTCGGGTGGAGACCCTCGCTAAACACTGAAGCTTTCTTT
TRBJ1-3	TRBD1	-	TRBV5-1	CASSLELTGDFGNTIYF	TGCGCCAGCAGCTTGGAACTTACAGGGGATTTTGGAAACACCATATATTTT
TRBJ1-6	TRBD1	few	TRBV5-6	CASSRVQGDSPLHF	TGTGCCAGCAGCAGAGTACAGGGGGATTCACCCCTCCACTTT
TRBJ2-3	-	-	TRBV6-4	CASSDSTGPDTQYF	TGTGCCAGCAGTGACTCAACAGGGCCAGATACGCAGTATTTT
TRBJ2-1	-	-	TRBV5-6	CASSLAQQGRRNEQFF	TGTGCCAGCAGCTTGGCCCAACAGGGGAGGCGCAATGAGCAGTTCTTC
TRBJ1-5	-	-	TRBV30	CAWSVKVGLTYQPQHF	TGTGCCTGGAGTGTGAAAGTCGGGTTGACCTATCAGCCCCAGCATTTT
TRBJ1-5	-	-	TRBV2	CASREIQGNQPQHF	TGTGCCAGCAGGGAAATTCAGGGCAATCAGCCCCAGCATTTT
TRBJ1-1	TRBD1	-	TRBV6-6	CASSPTGTGDLNTEAFF	TGTGCCAGCAGTCCCACCGGGACAGGGGATTTGAACACTGAAGCTTTCTTT
TRBJ2-7	TRBD1	-	TRBV5-1	CASSLGQVDYEQYF	TGCGCCAGCAGCTTAGGACAGGTTGACTACGAGCAGTACTTC
TRBJ1-3	-	-	TRBV5-1	CASSLAPRTNSGNTIYF	TGCGCCAGCAGCTTGGCCCCACGCACAAACTCTGGAAACACCATATATTTT